This T cell receptor beta chain was observed in a study of shared T cell receptors in the human thymus. Trimming removed 10 bases from V and 4 bases from J, with 10 bases in between. The CDR3 is made up of 11 amino acids. The germline gives CDR1 PRHDT, CDR2 FYEKMQ (reference sequence). This table comes from immunoSEQ multiplex PCR, and its TCRdb copy is limited to in-frame clones, with some not included. The sample lists approximately 580,000 clones; approximately 80% were seen once. Another study also made use of these data, one on human thymus T cells. This second study notes: Donation came from healthy Finnish infants having corrective surgery for congenital heart defects. Obtained as resections during corrective heart surgery, the thymus tissue was then studied. Related research described thymic repertoires that were highly overlapping among unrelated individuals.

The sequence was obtained from a boy younger than two with a congenital heart defect. Material for sequencing was thymocytes. The chain carries TRBV13 and TRBJ1-2; D gene uncertain. This chain's CDR3 is CATGGPYGYTF. The CDR3 bases are TGTGCCACCGGAGGGCCCTATGGCTACACCTTC.